The 29 T cell receptor beta chains presented below share a single source sample, sequenced in a study of T cell responses to AZD1222 COVID-19 vaccine. Sequencing was performed with immunoSEQ multiplex PCR; in TCRdb, only in-frame clones are kept and a portion is missing. Of roughly 150,000 clones in the sample, over 90% are singletons; the top ten hold around 2.3%. Sequences were derived from peripheral blood, sampled on day 0 of AZD1222 vaccination. The source of these receptors is an adult in good health.

The chain couples TRBV3-1 (or the pseudogene TRBV3-2) to TRBJ1-1, with unresolved D. Trimming took off 0 bases at V and 2 bases at J, with 7 bases between the two ends. This CDR3 contains 14 residues. Germline V gene lookup returns CDR1 LGHDT and CDR2 YNNKEL (reference sequence). The CDR3 loop reads CASSQEGPNTEAFF. In nucleotides, the CDR3 is TGTGCCAGCAGCCAAGAAGGGCCAAACACTGAAGCTTTCTTT.

The rearrangement joins TRBV28 to TRBJ2-2, with 8 bases identical to TRBD2. With 7 bases clipped from V and 4 bases from J, the junction kept 11 bases outside the gene matches. The CDR3 totals 16 residues. Germline V gene lookup returns CDR1 MDHEN and CDR2 SYDVKM. The CDR3 DNA reads TGTGCCAGCATCCCAGCGGGAGTAGGCGCCACCGGGGAGCTGTTTTTT. Its protein product is CASIPAGVGATGELFF.

V and J are TRBV29-1 and TRBJ2-1; D not certain. Trimming removed 7 bases from V and 5 bases from J, with 15 bases in between. The CDR3 has 13 amino acids. Germline CDR1 reads SQVTM; CDR2 reads ANQGSEA. The CDR3: CSGEPPNNNEQFF. The CDR3 DNA reads TGCAGCGGAGAACCCCCCAATAACAATGAGCAGTTCTTC.

V and J are TRBV6-6 and TRBJ1-5; 7 positions agree with TRBD1. Germline V gene sequence: CDR1 MNHNY, CDR2 SVGAGI (reference sequence). The junction had 7 bases not matched to a gene; V was cut back by 5 bases and J by 6 bases. The CDR3 runs 14 residues. CDR3: CASSPTGESQPQHF. The CDR3 DNA is TGTGCCAGCAGTCCCACAGGGGAGTCTCAGCCCCAGCATTTT.

The chain couples TRBV2 to TRBJ2-4; TRBD1 agrees at 8 bases. CDR3 length: 15 residues. CDR1 and CDR2 (germline): SNHLY, FYNNEI. Trimming cost V 6 bases and J 0 bases; bases outside gene matches: 4. This CDR3 is CASRAGGSAKNIQYF. CDR3 in DNA: TGTGCCAGCAGGGCAGGGGGCTCAGCCAAAAACATTCAGTACTTC.

This sequence joins TRBV4-1 and TRBJ2-3, with 8 bases identical to TRBD2. Losses at the gene ends were 3 bases for V and 2 bases for J; bases not matched to a gene: 7. Looked up from germline, CDR1 is MGHRA and CDR2 is YSYEKL. CDR3 length: 16 amino acids. As DNA, the CDR3 is TGCGCCAGCAGCCACGCCACTAGCGGATTCACAGATACGCAGTATTTT. Translating gives CASSHATSGFTDTQYF.

This clone was seen just once. The chain carries TRBV29-1 and TRBJ2-1; 10 positions agree with TRBD2. Germline V CDR1 and CDR2: SQVTM, ANQGSEA. This CDR3 comprises 15 residues. V trimming: 6 bases; J trimming: 6 bases; junction bases outside the gene matches: 11. The CDR3, as DNA: TGCAGCGTGACTACCGGGACTAGCGTGACCAATGAGCAGTTCTTC. Protein: CSVTTGTSVTNEQFF.

The J gene is TRBJ2-7, the V gene TRBV19; unclear D gene. This CDR3 comprises 15 residues. Germline V gives CDR1 LNHDA, CDR2 SQIVND (reference sequence). Trimming left V 3 bases short and J 5 bases short, with 17 bases between. This CDR3 is CASSIPGRLSDEQYF. The CDR3 DNA reads TGTGCCAGTAGTATCCCCGGACGCCTCTCGGACGAGCAGTACTTC.

The chain carries TRBV12-3 or TRBV12-4 and TRBJ1-2, with D perhaps TRBD1 (5 bases). With 3 bases removed from V and 3 bases from J, the gap between germline ends came to 5 bases. The CDR3 has 12 residues. Here the CDR3 reads CASSLTDYGYTF. DNA for the CDR3: TGTGCCAGCAGTTTGACAGACTATGGCTACACCTTC.

The chain employs TRBV5-8 and TRBJ1-4; D gene unclear. Trimming took off 2 bases at V and 5 bases at J, with 7 bases between the two ends. Germline V gene lookup returns CDR1 SGHTS and CDR2 YDEGEE. This CDR3 comprises 13 residues. The CDR3 loop reads CASSLRVNEKLFF. DNA of the CDR3: TGTGCCAGCAGCTTAAGGGTAAATGAAAAACTGTTTTTT.

The gene calls are TRBV24-1 and TRBJ2-4; possible D gene TRBD1, 6 bases. V was trimmed by 0 bases and J by 0 bases, leaving 14 bases between them. The CDR3 covers 18 residues. Germline CDR1 reads KGHDR; CDR2 reads SFDVKD. The CDR3 loop is CATSDLSGHPIAKNIQYF. CDR3 DNA: TGTGCCACCAGTGATTTGTCGGGACACCCAATAGCCAAAAACATTCAGTACTTC.

The rearrangement links TRBV9 to TRBJ1-5, with D unclear. Germline lookup yields CDR1 SGDLS and CDR2 YYNGEE. Trimming took 0 bases from V and 9 from J, leaving 13 bases between them. CDR3 size: 14 residues. The CDR3 region has the DNA TGTGCCAGCAGCGTAGTGCCAGGCTTGAGGCCCCAGCATTTT. Amino acid sequence: CASSVVPGLRPQHF. Drawing the rest from reference TRBV9 and TRBJ1-5, the complete variable domain is DSGVTQTPKHLITATGQRVTLRCSPRSGDLSVYWYQQSLDQGLQFLIQYYNGEERAKGNILERFSAQQFPDLHSELNLSSLELGDSALYFCASSVVPGLRPQHFGDGTRLSIL.

V is TRBV28 and J is TRBJ2-1, with 14 bases matching TRBD2. Trimming at V came to 3 bases and at J to 9 bases, leaving 4 bases not matched to a gene. The CDR3 is 15 residues long. Germline assignment: CDR1 MDHEN and CDR2 SYDVKM. DNA for the CDR3: TGTGCCAGCAGTTTCCCGGGACTAGCGGGAGTTGAGCAGTTCTTC. Its translation: CASSFPGLAGVEQFF.

The gene calls are TRBV5-8 and TRBJ1-5, with a weak D call TRBD1 (5 bases). The germline CDR1 and CDR2 sequences are SGHTS and YDEGEE. This CDR3 contains 14 residues. The V end was cut by 4 bases, the J end by 7 bases, with 15 bases between. The CDR3 DNA follows: TGTGCCAGCAGCCTGGATATGGGGGGACAGCCCCAGCATTTT. This translates into CASSLDMGGQPQHF.

V is TRBV5-4 and J is TRBJ2-3; D not resolved. With 3 bases removed from V and 2 bases from J, the gap between germline ends came to 1 base. This CDR3 is built from 11 residues. Germline loops: CDR1 SGHNT, CDR2 YYREEE (reference sequence). The CDR3 region has the DNA TGTGCCAGCAGCTACACAGATACGCAGTATTTT. Translated: CASSYTDTQYF.

The CDR3 loop is CSVGGGRSNTQYF. The DNA of the CDR3 is TGCAGCGTGGGGGGGGGACGTTCAAATACGCAGTATTTT. The rearrangement joins TRBV29-1 to TRBJ2-3; 7 bases fit TRBD2. The J segment lost 7 bases and the V segment lost 6 bases, leaving 10 bases of the junction unmatched. The CDR3 consists of 13 residues. CDR1 is SQVTM and CDR2 is ANQGSEA in the germline V gene.

In DNA, the CDR3 is TGTGCCAGCAGATACAGCGCTACCAGCACAGATACGCAGTATTTT. Protein product: CASRYSATSTDTQYF. V usage is TRBV7-6 and J usage is TRBJ2-3; D gene uncertain. The V gene's germline CDR1 is SGHVS and CDR2 FNYEAQ. The CDR3 extends over 15 amino acids. V was cut by 6 bases and J by 0 bases, with 13 bases left in between.

The V call is TRBV6-5, the J call TRBJ1-1; possible D gene TRBD1, 6 bases. Deletions cut 6 bases from V and 1 base from J, with 12 bases between. CDR1 is MNHEY and CDR2 is SVGAGI in the germline V gene. This CDR3 contains 14 residues. As DNA, the CDR3 is TGTGCCAGCAGAGCCCCACAGGGGAACACTGAAGCTTTCTTT. Protein sequence: CASRAPQGNTEAFF.

J is TRBJ1-2 and V is TRBV28; D is perhaps TRBD1 (6 bases). Germline lookup yields CDR1 MDHEN and CDR2 SYDVKM. This CDR3 comprises 15 residues. Trimming stripped 5 bases from V and 0 bases from J, with 13 bases between. CDR3 residues: CASSPRGRTNYGYTF. CDR3 DNA: TGTGCCAGCAGTCCCAGGGGAAGGACTAACTATGGCTACACCTTC.

This rearrangement joins TRBV2 to TRBJ1-4, with D unresolved. CDR1 is SNHLY and CDR2 is FYNNEI in the germline V gene. This CDR3 contains 15 residues. V was trimmed by 1 base and J by 8 bases, leaving 14 bases between them. The chain's CDR3 is CASSEVQPRLEKLFF. The CDR3 nucleotides read TGTGCCAGCAGTGAAGTACAGCCGCGGCTGGAAAAACTGTTTTTT. Full variable domain (missing parts from reference TRBV2 and TRBJ1-4): EPEVTQTPSHQVTQMGQEVILRCVPISNHLYFYWYRQILGQKVEFLVSFYNNEISEKSEIFDDQFSVERPDGSNFTLKIRSTKLEDSAMYFCASSEVQPRLEKLFFGSGTQLSVL.

The chain has TRBV6-1 and TRBJ2-5, with D unresolved. In germline, CDR1 is MNHNS, CDR2 SASEGT. Trimming removed 3 bases at V and 1 base at J, with 9 bases between. This CDR3 spans 14 amino acids. CDR3 nucleotide sequence: TGTGCCAGCAGTGACCGACTTACCCAAGAGACCCAGTACTTC. Protein sequence: CASSDRLTQETQYF.

The V and J genes are TRBV9 and TRBJ2-3; TRBD2 is a possible D gene (6 bases). Germline V gene sequence: CDR1 SGDLS, CDR2 YYNGEE. V was cut by 0 bases and J by 2 bases, with 13 bases left in between. CDR3 length: 16 amino acids. CDR3 sequence reads: CASSVALPGLTDTQYF. CDR3 DNA sequence: TGTGCCAGCAGCGTAGCTTTACCGGGACTCACAGATACGCAGTATTTT.

This clone was recorded once. The rearrangement links TRBV4-3 to TRBJ1-3; no clear D. Germline-derived CDR1 and CDR2 are LGHNA and YSLEER. The CDR3 is made up of 13 amino acids. V lost 0 bases and J lost 4, with 4 bases in between. Written as DNA, the CDR3 is TGCGCCAGCAGCCAAGATGGGGGAAACACCATATATTTT. This gives the protein CASSQDGGNTIYF.

The chain uses TRBV5-1 and TRBJ2-5; 7 bases are a match to TRBD1. The CDR3 is 14 residues long. CDR1 is SGHRS, CDR2 YFSETQ, per germline. The J segment lost 3 bases and the V segment lost 3 bases, leaving 5 bases of the junction unmatched. The CDR3 sequence: CASSWGTDEETQYF. CDR3 DNA: TGCGCCAGCAGCTGGGGGACAGACGAAGAGACCCAGTACTTC.

The V gene is TRBV5-4, the J gene TRBJ2-2; 13 nucleotides line up with TRBD2. Losses at the gene ends were 5 bases for V and 4 bases for J; bases not matched to a gene: 8. This CDR3 contains 17 residues. Looked up from germline, CDR1 is SGHNT and CDR2 is YYREEE (reference sequence). The CDR3 coding sequence is TGTGCCAGCAGTGGTGGGGGACTAGCGGGGTTCACCGGGGAGCTGTTTTTT. Amino acid sequence: CASSGGGLAGFTGELFF.

J is TRBJ2-2 and V is TRBV5-4; D uncertain. Deletions cut 0 bases from V and 6 bases from J, with 9 bases between. CDR3 size: 14 residues. Germline CDR1 SGHNT, CDR2 YYREEE (reference sequence). The CDR3 is CASSLDRAAGELFF. CDR3 DNA: TGTGCCAGCAGCTTGGACCGTGCCGCCGGGGAGCTGTTTTTT.

The chain combines TRBV7-2 with TRBJ2-5; D is perhaps TRBD2 (5 bases). V dropped 5 bases and J dropped 2 bases, with 12 bases sitting between them. The CDR3 sequence is 14 residues long. Germline CDR1 is SGHTA and CDR2 is FQGNSA. CDR3 amino acids: CASSLSGRQETQYF. The DNA of the CDR3 is TGTGCCAGCAGCCTTTCGGGGAGACAAGAGACCCAGTACTTC.

The chain couples TRBV2 to TRBJ2-7, with TRBD2 matching over 11 bases. The length of the CDR3 is 17 residues. After removal of 0 bases from V and 2 bases from J, the junction contained 6 bases not matched to a gene. Per the germline V gene, CDR1 is SNHLY and CDR2 is FYNNEI. CDR3 nucleotides: TGTGCCAGCAGTGAAGCGGGAGGGGGACTAGCGGCCTACGAGCAGTACTTC. The encoded protein is CASSEAGGGLAAYEQYF.

The chain couples TRBV11-2 to TRBJ2-3; TRBD1 agrees at 8 bases. Germline V lookup: CDR1 SGHAT, CDR2 FQNNGV. This CDR3 spans 16 amino acids. J was trimmed by 3 bases and V by 2 bases; bases with no gene match: 7. In nucleotides, the CDR3 is TGTGCCAGCAGCTTATTGGGCAGGGGGCGAACAGATACGCAGTATTTT. It codes for CASSLLGRGRTDTQYF.